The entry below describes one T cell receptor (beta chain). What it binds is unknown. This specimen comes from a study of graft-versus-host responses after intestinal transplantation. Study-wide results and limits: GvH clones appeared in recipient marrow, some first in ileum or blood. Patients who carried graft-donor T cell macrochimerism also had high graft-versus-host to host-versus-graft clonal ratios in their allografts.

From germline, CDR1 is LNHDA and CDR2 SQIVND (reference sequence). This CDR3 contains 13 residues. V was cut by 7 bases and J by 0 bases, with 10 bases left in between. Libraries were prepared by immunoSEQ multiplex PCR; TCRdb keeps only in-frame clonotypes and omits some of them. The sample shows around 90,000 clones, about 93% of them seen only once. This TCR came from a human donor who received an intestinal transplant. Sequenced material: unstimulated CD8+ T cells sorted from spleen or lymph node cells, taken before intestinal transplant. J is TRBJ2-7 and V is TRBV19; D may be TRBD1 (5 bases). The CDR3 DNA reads TGTGCCAGTACTGACAGAAACTCCTACGAGCAGTACTTC. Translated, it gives CASTDRNSYEQYF.